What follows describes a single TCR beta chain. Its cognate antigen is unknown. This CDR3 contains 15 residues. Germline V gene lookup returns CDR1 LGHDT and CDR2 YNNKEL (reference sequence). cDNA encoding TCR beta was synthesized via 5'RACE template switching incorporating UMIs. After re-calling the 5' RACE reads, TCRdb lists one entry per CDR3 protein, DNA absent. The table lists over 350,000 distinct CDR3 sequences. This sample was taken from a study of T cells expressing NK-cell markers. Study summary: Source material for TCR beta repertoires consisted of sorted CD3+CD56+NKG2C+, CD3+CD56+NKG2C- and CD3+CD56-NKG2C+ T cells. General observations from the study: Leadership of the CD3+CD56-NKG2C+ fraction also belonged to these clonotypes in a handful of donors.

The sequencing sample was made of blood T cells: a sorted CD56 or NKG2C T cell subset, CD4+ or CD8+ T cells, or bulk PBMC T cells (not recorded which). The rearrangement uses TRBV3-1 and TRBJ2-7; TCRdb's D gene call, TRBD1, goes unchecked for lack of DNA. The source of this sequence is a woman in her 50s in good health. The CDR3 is CASRLGTSPFYEQYF.